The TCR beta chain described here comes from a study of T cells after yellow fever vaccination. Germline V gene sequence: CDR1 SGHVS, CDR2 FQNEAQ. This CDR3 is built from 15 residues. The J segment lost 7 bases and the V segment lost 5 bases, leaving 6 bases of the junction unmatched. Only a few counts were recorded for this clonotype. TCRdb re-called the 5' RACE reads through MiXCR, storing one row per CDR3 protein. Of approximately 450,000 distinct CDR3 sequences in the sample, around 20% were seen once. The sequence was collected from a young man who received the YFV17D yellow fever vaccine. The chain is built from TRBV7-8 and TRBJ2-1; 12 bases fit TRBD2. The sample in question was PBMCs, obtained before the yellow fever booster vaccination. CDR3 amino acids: CASSATSGGTNEQFF. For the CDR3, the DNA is TGTGCCAGCAGCGCGACTAGCGGGGGCACTAATGAGCAGTTCTTC.